The source of this T cell receptor (beta chain) is a study of shared clonotypes between healthy human individuals. Of note for this clone: Its antigen is undetermined.

Investigators divided CD4+ cells into CD45RA+ naive and CD45RA-negative memory subsets. Study-level points and caveats: The sharing of approximately 5.1% of naive CD4 clonotypes was seen across several donors.

V lost 3 bases to trimming and J lost 3 bases, with 12 bases between them. Germline CDR1 reads LGHNA; CDR2 reads YNFKEQ. The CDR3 extends over 15 amino acids. Per the study methods: Without quality scores, immunoSEQ junctional reads could not be filtered like full-length reads. Using immunoSEQ multiplex PCR, the repertoire was profiled, and TCRdb retains in-frame clones only, with some absent. Clone size and the V and J calls come from that table; the DNA yielded D and trimming. The sample includes approximately 1,500,000 clones, 96% of them seen just once. Specimen: naive CD4+ T cells sorted from blood. Described subset: CD45RA+ positively selected. The chain links TRBV4-2 to TRBJ1-3, with no clear D. The receptor was derived from a man in his thirties or forties in good health. The CDR3 sequence is CASSHERTVGNTIYF. CDR3 sequence (DNA): TGTGCCAGCAGCCACGAGCGGACTGTTGGAAACACCATATATTTT.